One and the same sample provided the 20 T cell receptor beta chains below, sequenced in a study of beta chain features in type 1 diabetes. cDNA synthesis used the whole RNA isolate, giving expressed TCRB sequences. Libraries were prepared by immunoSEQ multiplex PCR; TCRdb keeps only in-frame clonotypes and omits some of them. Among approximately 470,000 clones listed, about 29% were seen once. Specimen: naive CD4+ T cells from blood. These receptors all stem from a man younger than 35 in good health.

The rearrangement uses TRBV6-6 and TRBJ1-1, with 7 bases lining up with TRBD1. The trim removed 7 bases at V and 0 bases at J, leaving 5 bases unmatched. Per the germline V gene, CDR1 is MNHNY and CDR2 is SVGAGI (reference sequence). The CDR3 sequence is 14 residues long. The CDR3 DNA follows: TGTGCCAGCACCCCGGGACAGATGAACACTGAAGCTTTCTTT. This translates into CASTPGQMNTEAFF.

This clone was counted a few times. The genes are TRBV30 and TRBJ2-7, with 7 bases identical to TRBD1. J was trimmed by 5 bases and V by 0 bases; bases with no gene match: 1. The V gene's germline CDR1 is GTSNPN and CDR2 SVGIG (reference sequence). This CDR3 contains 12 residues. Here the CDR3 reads CAWSVQGHEQYF. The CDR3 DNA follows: TGTGCCTGGAGTGTACAGGGGCACGAGCAGTACTTC.

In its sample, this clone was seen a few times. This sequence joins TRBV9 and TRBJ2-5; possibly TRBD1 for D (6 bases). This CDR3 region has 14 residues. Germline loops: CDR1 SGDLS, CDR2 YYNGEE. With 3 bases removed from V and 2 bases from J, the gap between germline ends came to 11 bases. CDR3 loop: CASSARGQQETQYF. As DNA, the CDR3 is TGTGCCAGCAGCGCCAGAGGACAGCAAGAGACCCAGTACTTC.

The CDR3 sequence is CAISEYGTSGTYEQYF. DNA for the CDR3: TGTGCCATCAGTGAGTACGGGACTAGCGGGACCTACGAGCAGTACTTC. This rearrangement joins TRBV10-3 to TRBJ2-7; TRBD2 matches 13 bases. CDR3 length: 16 amino acids. V lost 1 base, J lost 2 bases, and 2 bases stayed unmatched. Per the germline V gene, CDR1 is ENHRY and CDR2 is SYGVKD.

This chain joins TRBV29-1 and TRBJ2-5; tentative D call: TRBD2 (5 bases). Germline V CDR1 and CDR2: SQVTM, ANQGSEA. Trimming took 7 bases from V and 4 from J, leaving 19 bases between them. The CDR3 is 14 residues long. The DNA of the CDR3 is TGCAGCGGCAGAGGGATAGTATTGGGAGAGACCCAGTACTTC. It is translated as CSGRGIVLGETQYF.

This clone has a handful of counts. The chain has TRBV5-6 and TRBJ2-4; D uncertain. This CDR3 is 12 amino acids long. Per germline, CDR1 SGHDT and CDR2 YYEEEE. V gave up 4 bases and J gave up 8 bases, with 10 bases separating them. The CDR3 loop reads CASSITEHIQYF. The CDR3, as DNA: TGTGCCAGCAGCATTACCGAGCACATTCAGTACTTC.

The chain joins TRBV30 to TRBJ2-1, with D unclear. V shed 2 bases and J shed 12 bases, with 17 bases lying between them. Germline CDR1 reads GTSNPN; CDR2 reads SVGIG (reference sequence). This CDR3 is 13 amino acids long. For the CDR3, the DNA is TGTGCCTGGAGTTTACCGGGTCCCTTGATGCAGTTCTTC. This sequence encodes CAWSLPGPLMQFF.

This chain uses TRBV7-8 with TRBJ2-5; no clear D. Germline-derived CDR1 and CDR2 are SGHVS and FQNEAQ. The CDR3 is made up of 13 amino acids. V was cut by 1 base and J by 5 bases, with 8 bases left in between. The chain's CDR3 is CASSLGEAETQYF. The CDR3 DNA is TGTGCCAGCAGCTTAGGGGAAGCGGAGACCCAGTACTTC.

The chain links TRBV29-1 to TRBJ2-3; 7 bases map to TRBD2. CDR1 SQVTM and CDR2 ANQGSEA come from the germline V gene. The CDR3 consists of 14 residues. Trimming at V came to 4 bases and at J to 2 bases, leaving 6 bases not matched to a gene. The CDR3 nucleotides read TGCAGCGTTGTCGGGGGGAGGTCCACAGATACGCAGTATTTT. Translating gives CSVVGGRSTDTQYF.

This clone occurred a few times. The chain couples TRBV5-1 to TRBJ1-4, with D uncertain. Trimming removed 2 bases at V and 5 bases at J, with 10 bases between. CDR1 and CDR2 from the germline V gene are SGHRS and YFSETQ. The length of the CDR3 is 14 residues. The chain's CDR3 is CASSLGQANEKLFF. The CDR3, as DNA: TGCGCCAGCAGCTTAGGGCAGGCGAATGAAAAACTGTTTTTT. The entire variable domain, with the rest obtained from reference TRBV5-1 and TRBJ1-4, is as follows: KAGVTQTPRYLIKTRGQQVTLSCSPISGHRSVSWYQQTPGQGLQFLFEYFSETQRNKGNFPGRFSGRQFSNSRSEMNVSTLELGDSALYLCASSLGQANEKLFFGSGTQLSVL.

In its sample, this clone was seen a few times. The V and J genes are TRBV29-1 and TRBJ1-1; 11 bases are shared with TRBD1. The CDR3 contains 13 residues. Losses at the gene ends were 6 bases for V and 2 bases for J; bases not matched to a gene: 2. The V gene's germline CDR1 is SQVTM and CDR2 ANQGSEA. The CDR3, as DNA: TGCAGCGTAGGACAGGGGGCAAACACTGAAGCTTTCTTT. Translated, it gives CSVGQGANTEAFF.

The CDR3 region is CASSHGLAGVTDTQYF. CDR3 DNA: TGCGCCAGCAGCCACGGACTAGCGGGAGTCACAGATACGCAGTATTTT. The chain has TRBV5-1 and TRBJ2-3; 13 nucleotides agree with TRBD2. Germline V gene sequence: CDR1 SGHRS, CDR2 YFSETQ. The V segment lost 4 bases and the J segment 2 bases; nucleotides outside the gene matches: 4. The CDR3 has 16 residues.

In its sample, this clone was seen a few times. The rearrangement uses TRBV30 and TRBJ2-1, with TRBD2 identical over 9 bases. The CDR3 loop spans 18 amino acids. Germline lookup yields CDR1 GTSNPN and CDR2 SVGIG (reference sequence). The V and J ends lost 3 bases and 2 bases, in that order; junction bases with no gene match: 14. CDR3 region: CAWRRGVRLAGAYNEQFF. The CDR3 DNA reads TGTGCCTGGAGAAGGGGAGTTAGATTAGCGGGAGCCTACAATGAGCAGTTCTTC. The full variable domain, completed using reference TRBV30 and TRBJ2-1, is SQTIHQWPATLVQPVGSPLSLECTVEGTSNPNLYWYRQAAGRGLQLLFYSVGIGQISSEVPQNLSASRPQDRQFILSSKKLLLSDSGFYLCAWRRGVRLAGAYNEQFFGPGTRLTVL.

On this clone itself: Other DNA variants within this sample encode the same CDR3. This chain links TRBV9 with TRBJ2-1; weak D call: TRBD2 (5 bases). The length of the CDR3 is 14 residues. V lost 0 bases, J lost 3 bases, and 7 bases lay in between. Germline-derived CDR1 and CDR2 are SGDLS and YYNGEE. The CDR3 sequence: CASSVGGVYNEQFF. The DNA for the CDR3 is TGTGCCAGCAGCGTAGGGGGAGTCTACAATGAGCAGTTCTTC.

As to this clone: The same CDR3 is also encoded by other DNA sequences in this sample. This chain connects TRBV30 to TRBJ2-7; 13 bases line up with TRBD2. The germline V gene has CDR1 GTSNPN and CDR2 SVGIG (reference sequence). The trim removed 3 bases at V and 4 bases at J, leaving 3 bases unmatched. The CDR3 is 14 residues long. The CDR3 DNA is TGTGCCTGGAGCCGGACTAGCGGGAGTTACGAGCAGTACTTC. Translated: CAWSRTSGSYEQYF.

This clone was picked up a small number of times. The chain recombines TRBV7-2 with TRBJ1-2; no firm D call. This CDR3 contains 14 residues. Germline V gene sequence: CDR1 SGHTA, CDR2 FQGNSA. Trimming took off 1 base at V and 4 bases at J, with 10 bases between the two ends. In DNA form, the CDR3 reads TGTGCCAGCAGCTTAGAGGCCCAGGTCTATGGCTACACCTTC. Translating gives CASSLEAQVYGYTF. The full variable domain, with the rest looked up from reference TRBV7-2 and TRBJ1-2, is GAGVSQSPSNKVTEKGKDVELRCDPISGHTALYWYRQSLGQGLEFLIYFQGNSAPDKSGLPSDRFSAERTGGSVSTLTIQRTQQEDSAVYLCASSLEAQVYGYTFGSGTRLTVV.

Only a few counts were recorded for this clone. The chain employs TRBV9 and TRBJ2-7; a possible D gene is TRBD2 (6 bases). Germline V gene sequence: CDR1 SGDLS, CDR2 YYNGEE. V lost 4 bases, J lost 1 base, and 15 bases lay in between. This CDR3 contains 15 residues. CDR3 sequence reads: CASSPRRESSYEQYF. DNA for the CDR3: TGTGCCAGCAGCCCCCGGAGGGAATCGTCCTACGAGCAGTACTTC.

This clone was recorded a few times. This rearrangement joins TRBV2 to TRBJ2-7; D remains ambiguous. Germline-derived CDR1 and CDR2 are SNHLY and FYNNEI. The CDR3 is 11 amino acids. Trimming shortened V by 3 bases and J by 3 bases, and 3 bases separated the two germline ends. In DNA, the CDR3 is TGTGCCAGCAGTGACTACTACGAGCAGTACTTC. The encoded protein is CASSDYYEQYF.

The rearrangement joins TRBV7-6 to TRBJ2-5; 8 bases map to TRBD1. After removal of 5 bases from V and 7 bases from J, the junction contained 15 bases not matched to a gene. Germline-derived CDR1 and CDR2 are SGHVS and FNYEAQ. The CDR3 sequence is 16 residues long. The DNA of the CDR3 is TGTGCCAGCAGCGGCGGACGTGCAGGGGGCGGTGGGACCCAGTACTTC. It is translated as CASSGGRAGGGGTQYF.

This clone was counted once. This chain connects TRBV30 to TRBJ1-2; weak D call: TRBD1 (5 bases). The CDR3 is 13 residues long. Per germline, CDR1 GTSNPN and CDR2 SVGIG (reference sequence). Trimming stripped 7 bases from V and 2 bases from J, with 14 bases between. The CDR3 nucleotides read TGTGCCTTGTCCCTCCGGGACAACTATGGCTACACCTTC. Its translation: CALSLRDNYGYTF.